This is a list of T cell receptor beta chains from one sample in a study of shared clonotypes between healthy human individuals. The protocol was immunoSEQ multiplex PCR, while the TCRdb copy is restricted to in-frame clones and leaves out a portion. The table lists roughly 2.6 million clones, approximately 94% of them singletons. The specimen sequenced was naive CD4+ T cells sorted from blood. All receptors derive from a man aged 18 to 29 in good health. Both conserved end residues are part of each CDR3. D genes are given only for firm matches. For some rows the clone size is stated as once, few or many, or as a class when expanded; others skip it.

CDR3 length,J gene,clone size,D gene,V gene,CDR3 DNA,CDR3 protein
17,TRBJ1-1,-,-,TRBV7-9,TGTGCCAGCAGCCTCCCAAGATCCGCTTTAGAGGGTACTGAAGCTTTCTTT,CASSLPRSALEGTEAFF
14,TRBJ2-1,-,-,TRBV6-5,TGTGCCAGCAGTTCTGGGGGAGCACGGGATGAGCAGTTCTTC,CASSSGGARDEQFF
16,TRBJ2-7,-,-,TRBV6-5,TGTGCCAGCAGTTCCTTTGAGGGGGACACCTCCTACGAGCAGTACTTC,CASSSFEGDTSYEQYF
14,TRBJ1-6,once,-,TRBV6-5,TGTGCCAGCAGTTCCCGGGAAGAAAATTCACCCCTCCACTTT,CASSSREENSPLHF
16,TRBJ1-3,-,TRBD1,TRBV11-2,TGTGCCAGCAGCCCGGGACAGGGCCTATCTGGAAACACCATATATTTT,CASSPGQGLSGNTIYF
17,TRBJ2-2,once,TRBD2,TRBV10-3,TGTGCCATCAAAGGGACTAGTGGAACTATGAACACCGGGGAGCTGTTTTTT,CAIKGTSGTMNTGELFF
14,TRBJ1-1,-,-,TRBV2,TGTGCCAGCAGTGCTCGCCCGACGAACACTGAAGCTTTCTTT,CASSARPTNTEAFF
14,TRBJ2-2,-,TRBD2,TRBV5-6,TGTGCCAGCAGCCATAGGCGGGAGCGCGGGGAGCTGTTTTTT,CASSHRRERGELFF
13,TRBJ2-7,-,-,TRBV27,TGTGCCAGCAGTTTAAGGAGGGCCGGCGAGCAGTACTTC,CASSLRRAGEQYF
16,TRBJ2-4,once,-,TRBV4-1,TGCGCCAGCAGCCAAGATCGAACGCGGGACAAAAACATTCAGTACTTC,CASSQDRTRDKNIQYF
14,TRBJ2-2,few,-,TRBV7-6,TGTGCCAGCAGCTTACAGTCGAACACCGGGGAGCTGTTTTTT,CASSLQSNTGELFF
10,TRBJ1-2,-,-,TRBV28,TGTGCCAGCAGGCGCGTGGGCTACACCTTC,CASRRVGYTF
15,TRBJ1-5,-,-,TRBV4-1,TGCGCCAGCAGCGAACGGTACAAAGGGGGTCAGCCCCAGCATTTT,CASSERYKGGQPQHF
14,TRBJ1-5,-,-,TRBV7-2,TGTGCCAGCAGCGCCCGGGGGGGGAATCAGCCCCAGCATTTT,CASSARGGNQPQHF
17,TRBJ2-1,-,TRBD2,TRBV30,TGTGCCTGGAGGGCCCTCCTAGCGGGAGGGCCTTATGATGAGCAGTTCTTC,CAWRALLAGGPYDEQFF
15,TRBJ2-1,-,-,TRBV7-9,TGTGCCAGCAGCTTAGAGGGGAGCCCCTACAATGAGCAGTTCTTC,CASSLEGSPYNEQFF
13,TRBJ1-5,-,-,TRBV2,TGTGCCAGCAGTGAAGGGAGCAATCAGCCCCAGCATTTT,CASSEGSNQPQHF
15,TRBJ1-1,once,-,TRBV5-4,TGTGCCAGCAGCCACCAGAGGGGGGGCCACACTGAAGCTTTCTTT,CASSHQRGGHTEAFF
14,TRBJ1-2,-,TRBD1,TRBV7-2,TGTGCCAGCAGCTTACGGACAGGGGACACTGGCTACACCTTC,CASSLRTGDTGYTF
15,TRBJ1-6,once,-,TRBV6-5,TGTGCCAGCCGAAACCCTGGCGGGAATAATTCACCCCTCCACTTT,CASRNPGGNNSPLHF
12,TRBJ2-3,-,-,TRBV7-9,TGTGCCAGCAGCACCCACACAGATACGCAGTATTTT,CASSTHTDTQYF
12,TRBJ1-1,-,TRBD1,TRBV30,TGTGCCTGGAAGACAGGGCTAGGTGAAGCTTTCTTT,CAWKTGLGEAFF
14,TRBJ2-7,-,TRBD1,TRBV7-9,TGTGCCAGCAGCTTAGGGACAGGGACAAGGGAGCAGTACTTC,CASSLGTGTREQYF
16,TRBJ2-7,-,TRBD2,TRBV5-4,TGTGCCAGCAGCAGACCGACTAGCGGGAGGGACTACGAGCAGTACTTC,CASSRPTSGRDYEQYF